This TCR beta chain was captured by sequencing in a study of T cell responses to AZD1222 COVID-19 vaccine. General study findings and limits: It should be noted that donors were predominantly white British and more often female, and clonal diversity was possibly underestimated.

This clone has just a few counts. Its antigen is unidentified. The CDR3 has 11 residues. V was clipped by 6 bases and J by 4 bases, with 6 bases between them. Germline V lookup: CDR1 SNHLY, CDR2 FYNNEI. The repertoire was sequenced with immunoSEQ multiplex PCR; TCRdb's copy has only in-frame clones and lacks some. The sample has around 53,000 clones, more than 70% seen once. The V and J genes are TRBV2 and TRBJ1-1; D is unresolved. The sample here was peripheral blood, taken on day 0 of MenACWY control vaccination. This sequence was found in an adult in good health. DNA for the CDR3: TGTGCCAGCAGCAAAGTCACTGAAGCTTTCTTT. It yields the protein CASSKVTEAFF.